The TCR beta chain described here comes from a study of blood T cell repertoires in COVID-19. V lost 6 bases and J lost 2; bases outside the gene matches: 10. The CDR3 has 17 residues. CDR1 is MNHNY and CDR2 is SVGAGI in the germline V gene (reference sequence). Using immunoSEQ multiplex PCR, the repertoire was profiled, and TCRdb retains in-frame clones only, with some absent. This table holds roughly 100,000 clones, around 87% found once. The genes are TRBV6-6 and TRBJ1-6, with TRBD1 matching over 7 bases. What was sequenced was peripheral blood. This TCR was recovered from a human donor in a cohort sampled during active COVID-19. Written as DNA, the CDR3 is TGTGCCAGCAGGCGAAGGGGGCTTGAGGCCTATAATTCACCCCTCCACTTT. Translating it yields CASRRRGLEAYNSPLHF.